A selection of T cell receptor beta chains follows, all from one sample in a study of patients and donors after allogeneic stem cell transplantation. TCRdb itself ran the RT-PCR reads through MiXCR, one entry per CDR3 protein. The sample lists about 960,000 distinct CDR3 sequences, about 20% seen once, with 6% in the top ten. Input material: blood, either unsorted or a sorted T cell fraction (not recorded which). The receptor source for this set is a human donor who was either an allogeneic HSCT recipient or a stem cell or donor lymphocyte infusion donor (not recorded which). It is not recorded whose cells these are; they may come from a transplant donor. Both conserved end residues are part of each CDR3. D genes are given only for firm matches. The size field is filled for only some rows; it gives once, few, many or a size class.

J	V	D	size	CDR3	DNA
TRBJ2-7	TRBV20-1	.	.	CSASLGGEYF	TGCAGTGCTAGTCTGGGGGGCGAGTACTTC
TRBJ1-2	TRBV30	.	.	CAWSFEIYGYTF	TGTGCCTGGAGTTTCGAAATATATGGCTACACCTTC
TRBJ2-7	TRBV10-3	.	few	CAISEGRDEQYF	TGTGCCATCAGTGAAGGAAGGGACGAGCAGTACTTC
TRBJ1-1	TRBV5-1	.	few	CASSLQGEWTEAFF	TGCGCCAGCAGCCTACAGGGTGAGTGGACTGAAGCTTTCTTT
TRBJ2-6	TRBV4-3	.	few	CASSQEIGDGAPGANVLTF	TGCGCCAGCAGCCAAGAAATAGGGGACGGCGCTCCTGGGGCCAACGTCCTGACTTTC
TRBJ1-5	TRBV6-5	.	.	CASSYLESNQPQHF	TGTGCCAGCAGTTACCTCGAGAGCAATCAGCCCCAGCATTTT
TRBJ1-1	TRBV12-3/TRBV12-4	TRBD1	few	CASSLGRGYAEAFF	TGTGCCAGCAGTTTAGGCAGGGGGTATGCTGAAGCTTTCTTT
TRBJ1-6	TRBV21-1	.	.	CASSPMDGTSPPLHF	TGTGCCAGCAGCCCAATGGACGGCACAAGTCCACCCCTCCACTTT
TRBJ1-5	TRBV12-3/TRBV12-4	.	.	CASKHGTYDQPQHF	TGTGCCAGCAAGCACGGGACTTACGATCAGCCCCAGCATTTT
TRBJ2-1	TRBV5-1	TRBD2	few	CASSSSGGAYEQFF	TGCGCCAGCAGCTCTAGCGGGGGGGCCTATGAGCAGTTCTTC